This record looks at one TCR beta chain sequence and its context. Its antigen is not identified. The sample belongs to a study of cytomegalovirus exposure and HLA in healthy donors. Study outcomes and limitations: The listing of fewer than 200 TCR beta chains classed them as cytomegalovirus-associated.

This CDR3 is 13 amino acids long. Trimming cost V 4 bases and J 2 bases, with 8 bases left between them. Germline V gene lookup returns CDR1 MNHEY and CDR2 SMNVEV (reference sequence). Sequenced by immunoSEQ multiplex PCR; TCRdb stores in-frame clones only, minus some. Altogether 150,000 to 200,000 clones are present, around 84% being singletons, with the ten largest covering around 6.7%. Sequenced input: PBMCs. V usage is TRBV27 and J usage is TRBJ2-5; D is ambiguous. This sequence was found in a man aged 18 to 35 in good health and CMV-seropositive. The CDR3 sequence: CASSWAEQETQYF. In nucleotides, the CDR3 is TGTGCCAGCAGTTGGGCCGAGCAAGAGACCCAGTACTTC.